This T cell receptor beta chain emerged from a study of CD8+CD57+ T cells in acquired aplastic anemia. Study background: Quantities of DNA derived from sorted CD4+ and CD8+ cells averaged around 3 ug. Notes on the study in general: Patients had around 30 CD8+ CDR3 sequences in common with controls (the shared set).

As regards this clonotype: Antigen unknown.

The template for TCR beta VDJ and CDR3 sequence profiling was genomic DNA. TCRdb recomputed calls from the reads with MiXCR, one row per CDR3 protein. Here the sample spans about 70,000 distinct CDR3 sequences, approximately 50% being singletons. The germline gives CDR1 SGDLS, CDR2 YYNGEE. Trimming stripped 3 bases from V and 0 bases from J, with 4 bases between. The CDR3 length is 13 residues. J is TRBJ1-3 and V is TRBV9; D not certain. This sequence was found in a human donor in good health, serving as a control. Sequenced: sorted CD4+, CD8+, or CD8+CD57+ T cells (not recorded which) from PBMCs. The CDR3 coding sequence is TGTGCCAGCAGCGGAAACTCTGGAAACACCATATATTTT. Translated: CASSGNSGNTIYF.